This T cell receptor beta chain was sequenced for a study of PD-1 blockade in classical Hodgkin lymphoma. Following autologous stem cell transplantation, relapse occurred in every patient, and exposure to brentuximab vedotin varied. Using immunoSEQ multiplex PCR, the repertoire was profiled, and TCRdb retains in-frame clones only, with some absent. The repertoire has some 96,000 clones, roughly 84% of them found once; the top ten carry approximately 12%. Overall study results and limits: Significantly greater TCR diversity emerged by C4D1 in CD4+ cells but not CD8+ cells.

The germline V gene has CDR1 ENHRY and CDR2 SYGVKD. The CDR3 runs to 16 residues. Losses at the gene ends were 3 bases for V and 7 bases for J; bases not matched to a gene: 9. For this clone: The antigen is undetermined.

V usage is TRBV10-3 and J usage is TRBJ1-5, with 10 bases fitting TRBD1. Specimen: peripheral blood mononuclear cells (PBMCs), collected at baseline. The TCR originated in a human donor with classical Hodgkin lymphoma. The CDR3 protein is CAISEMGQGQGQPQHF. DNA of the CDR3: TGTGCCATCAGTGAAATGGGACAGGGGCAGGGACAGCCCCAGCATTTT.